The entry that follows covers one T cell receptor beta chain sequence. This specimen belongs to a study of T-cell memory formation after mild COVID-19. TCRdb reprocessed the 5' RACE reads with MiXCR, giving one entry per CDR3 protein. The sample has around 420,000 distinct CDR3 sequences; roughly 26% are singletons. The sequence was collected from an adult woman who had mild COVID-19 (a few samples of this study predate the infection). Cell type and time point are not known. Sequenced sample: PBMCs or a T cell subset sorted from them (not recorded which).

CDR3: CAISESEAGAGYTF. CDR3 coding DNA: TGTGCCATCAGTGAGTCTGAGGCTGGAGCTGGCTACACCTTC. The chain uses TRBV10-3 and TRBJ1-2, with no clear D. The CDR3 runs to 14 residues. Germline V gives CDR1 ENHRY, CDR2 SYGVKD. V lost 0 bases and J lost 7, with 12 bases in between.